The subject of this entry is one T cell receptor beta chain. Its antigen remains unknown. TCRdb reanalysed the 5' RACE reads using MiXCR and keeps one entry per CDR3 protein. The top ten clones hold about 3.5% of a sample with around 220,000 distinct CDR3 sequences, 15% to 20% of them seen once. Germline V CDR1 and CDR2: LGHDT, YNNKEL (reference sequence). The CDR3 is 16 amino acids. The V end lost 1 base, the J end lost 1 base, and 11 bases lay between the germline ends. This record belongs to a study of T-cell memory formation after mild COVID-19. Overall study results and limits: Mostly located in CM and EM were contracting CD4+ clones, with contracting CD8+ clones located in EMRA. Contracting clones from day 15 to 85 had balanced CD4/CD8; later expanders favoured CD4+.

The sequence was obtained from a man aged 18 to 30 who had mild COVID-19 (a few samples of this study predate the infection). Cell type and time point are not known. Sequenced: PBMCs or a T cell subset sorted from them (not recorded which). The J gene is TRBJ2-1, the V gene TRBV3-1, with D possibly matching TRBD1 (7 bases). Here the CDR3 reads CASSQVQGGSYNEQFF. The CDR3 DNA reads TGTGCCAGCAGCCAAGTGCAGGGGGGTTCCTACAATGAGCAGTTCTTC.